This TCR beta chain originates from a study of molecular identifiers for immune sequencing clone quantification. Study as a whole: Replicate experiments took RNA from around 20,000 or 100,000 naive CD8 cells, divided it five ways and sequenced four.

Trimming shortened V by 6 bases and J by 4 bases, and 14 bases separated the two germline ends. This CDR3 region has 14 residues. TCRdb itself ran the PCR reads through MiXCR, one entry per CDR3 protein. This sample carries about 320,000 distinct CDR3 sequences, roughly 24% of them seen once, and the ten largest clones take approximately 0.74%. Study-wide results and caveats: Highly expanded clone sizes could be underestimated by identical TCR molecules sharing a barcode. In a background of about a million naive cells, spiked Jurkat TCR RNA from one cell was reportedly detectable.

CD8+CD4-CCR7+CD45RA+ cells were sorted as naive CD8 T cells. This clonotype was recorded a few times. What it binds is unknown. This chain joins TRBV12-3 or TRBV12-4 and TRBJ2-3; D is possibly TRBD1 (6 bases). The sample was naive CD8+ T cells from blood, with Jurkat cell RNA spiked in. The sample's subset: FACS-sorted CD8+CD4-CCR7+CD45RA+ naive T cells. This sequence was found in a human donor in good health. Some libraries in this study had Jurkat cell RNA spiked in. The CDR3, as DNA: TGTGCCAGCAGCCTAACCCAGGGGTCAGATACGCAGTATTTT. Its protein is CASSLTQGSDTQYF.